These 9 T cell receptor beta chains came from one sample sequenced in a study of T cells expressing NK-cell markers. For each CDR3 protein, TCRdb gives one entry from its re-call of the 5' RACE reads, without DNA. This table holds some 410,000 distinct CDR3 sequences. The sample comprised blood T cells: a sorted CD56 or NKG2C T cell subset, CD4+ or CD8+ T cells, or bulk PBMC T cells (not recorded which). Receptors were obtained from a woman between 18 and 70 years old in good health.

V is TRBV20-1 and J is TRBJ2-7; TCRdb's D gene call, TRBD1, goes unchecked for lack of DNA. Germline CDR1 is DFQATT and CDR2 is SNEGSKA (reference sequence). The CDR3 is made up of 15 amino acids. The chain's CDR3 is CSAPFPGTSSYEQYF.

The chain uses TRBV27 and TRBJ2-7; the TCRdb call, TRBD2, lacks DNA for checking. Germline V gene sequence: CDR1 MNHEY, CDR2 SMNVEV (reference sequence). CDR3 length: 15 amino acids. CDR3: CASSLVGTATYEQYF.

This chain uses TRBV6-1 with TRBJ1-4. Per the germline V gene, CDR1 is MNHNS and CDR2 is SASEGT. This CDR3 region has 13 residues. The chain's CDR3 is CASGSSNHEKLFF.

CDR3 sequence: CASSEWTYNSPLHF. The chain couples TRBV2 to TRBJ1-6. Germline lookup yields CDR1 SNHLY and CDR2 FYNNEI. CDR3 length: 14 amino acids.

The chain employs TRBV20-1 and TRBJ1-1; TCRdb reports TRBD1, a call that lacks DNA to check it against. Per the germline V gene, CDR1 is DFQATT and CDR2 is SNEGSKA (reference sequence). The CDR3 is 13 amino acids. The CDR3 loop reads CSAIEGANTEAFF.

This sequence joins TRBV25-1 and TRBJ2-7; there is no DNA to check the TCRdb D call of TRBD1. The germline V gene has CDR1 MGHDK and CDR2 SYGVNS. CDR3 length: 12 amino acids. CDR3 residues: CASSDRVAEQYF.

This sequence joins TRBV20-1 and TRBJ2-5. The CDR3 contains 16 residues. Germline V CDR1 and CDR2: DFQATT, SNEGSKA (reference sequence). The CDR3 reads CSARDGGSAFQETQYF.

CDR3: CASSSQGEAGNTIYF. The chain carries TRBV7-9 and TRBJ1-3; TCRdb indicates TRBD1, and absent DNA this call remains unverified. The CDR3 contains 15 residues. Germline V lookup: CDR1 SEHNR, CDR2 FQNEAQ (reference sequence). Variable domain in full (rest from reference TRBV7-9 and TRBJ1-3): DTGVSQNPRHKITKRGQNVTFRCDPISEHNRLYWYRQTLGQGPEFLTYFQNEAQLEKSRLLSDRFSAERPKGSFSTLEIQRTEQGDSAMYLCASSSQGEAGNTIYFGEGSWLTVV.

The genes are TRBV7-6 and TRBJ2-2; there is no DNA to check the TCRdb D call of TRBD1. The CDR3 totals 17 residues. Germline-derived CDR1 and CDR2 are SGHVS and FNYEAQ. CDR3 region: CASSLAGGSSGTGELFF.